This T cell receptor (beta chain) stems from a study of T cell repertoires in cytomegalovirus infection. In the study overall: It can be stated that public TCR beta signatures indicated CMV infection as well as a matching HLA type.

Each CDR3 protein gets one entry after TCRdb re-called the reads with MiXCR. This table holds about 260,000 distinct CDR3 sequences, roughly 15% found once. This clonotype has at least ten counts. No antigen is known for it. Whole-study results and caveats: Within the response measured ex vivo, HLA-C-restricted CMV-specific TCR beta clonotypes were dominant.

This CDR3 region has 14 residues. V lost 3 bases to trimming and J lost 0 bases, with 8 bases between them. Germline CDR1 reads LNHDA; CDR2 reads SQIVND (reference sequence). This sequence was found in a human donor in good health (CMV status not recorded). Some clones in this sample may be carry-over from other donors' samples. The chain links TRBV19 to TRBJ1-1; a possible D gene is TRBD1 (5 bases). Sequenced material: PBMCs. In DNA, the CDR3 is TGTGCCAGTAGTATCTGGGGGATGAACACTGAAGCTTTCTTT. Translation gives CASSIWGMNTEAFF. Based on the CDR3 plus reference TRBV19 and TRBJ1-1, the full variable domain is DGGITQSPKYLFRKEGQNVTLSCEQNLNHDAMYWYRQDPGQGLRLIYYSQIVNDFQKGDIAEGYSVSREKKESFPLTVTSAQKNPTAFYLCASSIWGMNTEAFFGQGTRLTVV.